This T cell receptor beta chain was identified during a study of blood T cells in healthy people across ages. Germline loops: CDR1 SGHDN, CDR2 FVKESK. V lost 2 bases and J lost 6, with 7 bases in between. The CDR3 contains 13 residues. The authors ran a second PCR of 7 to 11 cycles using a sample-barcoded 5' primer and a J-beta primer mix. TCRdb analysed the 5' RACE reads with MiXCR anew, one entry per CDR3 protein. The repertoire holds hundreds of thousands of distinct CDR3 sequences, with around 21% as singletons. At least ten counts were recorded for this clonotype. The authors isolated at least 7 million PBMCs per sample.

The sequence derives from a man aged 65-85 years in good health. The sample comprised blood. The chain carries TRBV14 and TRBJ1-4; D is uncertain. This chain's CDR3 is CASSQSLDEKLFF. The CDR3 DNA follows: TGTGCCAGCAGCCAAAGCCTAGATGAAAAACTGTTTTTT.